The clone carrying this TCR beta chain was counted only a few times. Its antigen is still unknown. The time point here: healthy volunteer bleed at 2 weeks. Unfractionated whole blood was the source from which total RNA was extracted. The CDR3 is 14 residues long. Trimming took 5 bases from V and 8 from J; bases not matched to a gene: 7. From germline, CDR1 is MNHEY and CDR2 SVGAGI. The library attached unique molecular identifiers to individual cDNA molecules. Original processing notes: Samples held a median of roughly 100,000 TCRs, range roughly 20,000–750,000. TCRdb recomputed calls from the RACE reads with MiXCR, one row per CDR3 protein. What appears here as the V and J calls and clone size reflects TCRdb's work, not the paper's. The sample holds around 130,000 distinct CDR3 sequences, roughly 9% seen once. This sample is drawn from a study of human T cells and chemical hapten exposure. Study outcomes and limitations: Sensitizing to DPC left TCRs with a frequency above 1 in 1000 unaltered.

This sequence was found in a male donor in good health. Some clones in this sample may be carry-over from other donors' samples. Sequenced material: whole blood. The V and J genes are TRBV6-5 and TRBJ2-2; 8 bases map to TRBD2. The CDR3 nucleotides are TGTGCCAGCAGTAGAAGCGGGAGAAGGGGGGAGCTGTTTTTT. Amino acid sequence: CASSRSGRRGELFF.